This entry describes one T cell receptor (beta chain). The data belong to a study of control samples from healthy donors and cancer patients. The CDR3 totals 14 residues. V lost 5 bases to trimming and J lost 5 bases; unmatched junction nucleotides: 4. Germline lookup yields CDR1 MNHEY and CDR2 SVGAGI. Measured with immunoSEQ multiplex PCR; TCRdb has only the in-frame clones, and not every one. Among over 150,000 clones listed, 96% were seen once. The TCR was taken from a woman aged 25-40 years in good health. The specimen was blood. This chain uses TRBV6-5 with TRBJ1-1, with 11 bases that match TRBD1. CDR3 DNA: TGTGCCAGCAGTAGGACAGGGGGCAAGACTGAAGCTTTCTTT. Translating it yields CASSRTGGKTEAFF.